A selection of T cell receptor beta chains follows, all from one sample in a study of blood T cells in healthy people across ages. TCRdb independently ran MiXCR on the 5' RACE reads; one entry per CDR3 protein. Among 550,000 to 750,000 distinct CDR3 sequences listed, more than 20% were seen once. The specimen was blood. These receptors all come from a man in his 70s in good health. Both conserved end residues are part of each CDR3. Each record gives: CDR3 DNA, CDR3 protein, J gene, clone size, D gene, V gene. A D gene is named only where the DNA matches it firmly. Clone size is shown for a subset of rows, as once, few, many or a class of expanded clone.

TGTGCCAGCAGTGAACAGGGCGCAGATACGCAGTATTTT CASSEQGADTQYF TRBJ2-3 NA NA TRBV6-4
TGTGCCAGCAGCTCCCCCGCGCTAGCGGGTACCGGGGAGCTGTTTTTT CASSSPALAGTGELFF TRBJ2-2 few TRBD2 TRBV5-6
TGCAGTGCGGATTCAGGACTAGCGAGCACAGATACGCAGTATTTT CSADSGLASTDTQYF TRBJ2-3 few TRBD2 TRBV20-1
TGTGCCAGCAGCCTAAGGCACCACACTAGCGGAGTGCAAGAGACCCAGTACTTC CASSLRHHTSGVQETQYF TRBJ2-5 NA TRBD2 TRBV7-9
TGTGCCAGCAGCTATCAGGCGCACACTGTCTCTGGGGCCAACGTCCTGACTTTC CASSYQAHTVSGANVLTF TRBJ2-6 few NA TRBV13
TGTGCCAGCAGTTTATCTTATTTCAGAACTAGCGGGAGGCGGGAAGATACGCAGTATTTT CASSLSYFRTSGRREDTQYF TRBJ2-3 NA TRBD2 TRBV28
TGTGCCACCACCACCCTCGGGGGTAGCACAGATACGCAGTATTTT CATTTLGGSTDTQYF TRBJ2-3 few NA TRBV15
TGTGCCAGCGGAGATCAGGGGGGGTACAATGAGCAGTTCTTC CASGDQGGYNEQFF TRBJ2-1 NA NA TRBV6-5
TGTGCCAGCAGCTTGGCGGGTCGTTCGTTCTTC CASSLAGRSFF TRBJ2-5 many NA TRBV7-6
TGTGCCACTCAATCGGGGGCGCGAGAGACCCAGTACTTC CATQSGARETQYF TRBJ2-5 few NA TRBV6-5
TGTGCCAGCAGCCAAGAGACAGGGGTCAATCAGCCCCAGCATTTT CASSQETGVNQPQHF TRBJ1-5 NA TRBD1 TRBV3-1
TGCGCCAGCAGCCCATCCGGGACCGCAGCGGAGACCCAGTACTTC CASSPSGTAAETQYF TRBJ2-5 many NA TRBV5-1
TGCGCCAGCAGCCAAGATAGTAGGACTAGCGGATTTTTTAACACCGGGGAGCTGTTTTTT CASSQDSRTSGFFNTGELFF TRBJ2-2 many TRBD2 TRBV4-1
TGCAGCGTTGTACCAGGGGGTACGGTTGCCCAAGAGACCCAGTACTTC CSVVPGGTVAQETQYF TRBJ2-5 many TRBD1 TRBV29-1
TGCGCCAGCAGCACGGATCCGGGTGGGACCGGGGAGCTGTTTTTT CASSTDPGGTGELFF TRBJ2-2 NA NA TRBV5-1
TGTGCCAGCAGTCGGACGGGGAACACTGAAGCTTTCTTT CASSRTGNTEAFF TRBJ1-1 many NA TRBV6-2/TRBV6-3
TGTGCCAGCAGCCCCTTTGATCAGCCCCAGCATTTT CASSPFDQPQHF TRBJ1-5 NA NA TRBV9
TGTGCCAGCAGCCCTACACAAGGCGGCTACACCTTC CASSPTQGGYTF TRBJ1-2 NA NA TRBV3-1
TGTGCCAGCACCGACACCACGAACACTGAAGCTTCCTTT CASTDTTNTEASF TRBJ1-1 few NA TRBV6-1
TGCGCCAGCAGCCACACTAGCGGGGCGAACACCGGGGAGCTGTTTTTT CASSHTSGANTGELFF TRBJ2-2 NA TRBD2 TRBV5-1
TGTGCCAGCAGGGGACAGGGCTCCTACGAGCAGTACTTC CASRGQGSYEQYF TRBJ2-7 many TRBD1 TRBV28
TGTGCCGGCAGTCATCATAGGGGCCAAGGTCAGCCCCAGCATTTT CAGSHHRGQGQPQHF TRBJ1-5 NA NA TRBV7-9
TGTGCCAGCAGTGAAGCGTGGGGAGGGAATCAGCCCCAGCATTTT CASSEAWGGNQPQHF TRBJ1-5 NA NA TRBV2
TGCAGCTCCTTAGGAGGACCCACCCAAGAGACCCAGTACTTC CSSLGGPTQETQYF TRBJ2-5 few NA TRBV20-1
TGCAGTGCTAGCCGGACTAGCTACTCCTACGAGCAGTACTTC CSASRTSYSYEQYF TRBJ2-7 NA TRBD2 TRBV20-1
TGTGCCAGCACCCTAGGACAGGGCCCCTACGAGCAGTACTTC CASTLGQGPYEQYF TRBJ2-7 NA TRBD1 TRBV11-2
TGCGCCAGCAGCCAAGAACAGGGATCTGGGGCCAACGTCCTGACTTTC CASSQEQGSGANVLTF TRBJ2-6 once NA TRBV4-1
TGTGCCAGCAGCCCCGCGACAGGGTATGTTGAGCAGTTCTTC CASSPATGYVEQFF TRBJ2-1 NA TRBD1 TRBV9
TGCAGTGCTAGAGAGGGACTAGTGGGCGGGGAGCTGTTTTTT CSAREGLVGGELFF TRBJ2-2 NA TRBD2 TRBV20-1
TGTGCCAGCAGTTTTCGGGGGCGAGGTGAGGGGACCCAGTACTTC CASSFRGRGEGTQYF TRBJ2-5 NA NA TRBV28
TGTGCCAGCAGCGGACTAGCGGGGGAGCATGAGCAGTTCTTC CASSGLAGEHEQFF TRBJ2-1 few TRBD2 TRBV2
TGCAGCGTTGGCCAAAGGCAGAAAGCAGATACGCAGTATTTT CSVGQRQKADTQYF TRBJ2-3 NA NA TRBV29-1
TGTGCCAGCGGTGCGGGCCCCTACGAGCAGTACTTC CASGAGPYEQYF TRBJ2-7 NA NA TRBV6-5
TGTGCCAGCAAGGACAGGGCTCGGAACACTGAAGCTTTCTTT CASKDRARNTEAFF TRBJ1-1 NA TRBD1 TRBV6-5
TGCAGTGCAGGACTGGCGAGCAAAGAGACCCAGTACTTC CSAGLASKETQYF TRBJ2-5 NA NA TRBV20-1
TGTGCCAGCAGCGTGACGAGCTCCTACAATGAGCAGTTCTTC CASSVTSSYNEQFF TRBJ2-1 NA NA TRBV9
TGTGCCAGCAGCTCGCCCGGGACAGGGAGATGGGAGCAGTACTTC CASSSPGTGRWEQYF TRBJ2-7 NA TRBD1 TRBV11-2
TGTGCCAGCAGTTTAGGGGGACTAGCCGCAAATACCCAGTACTTC CASSLGGLAANTQYF TRBJ2-5 few TRBD2 TRBV27
TGTGCCAGCAGCTTAGGGACCATACGGGCCAAAAACATTCAGTACTTC CASSLGTIRAKNIQYF TRBJ2-4 NA NA TRBV7-2
TGCGCCAGCAGCCCCGACGGGGGGCTAGACAATGAGCAGTTCTTC CASSPDGGLDNEQFF TRBJ2-1 few NA TRBV5-1
TGTGCCAGCAAAGGGCCGGCAGATACGCAGTATTTT CASKGPADTQYF TRBJ2-3 NA NA TRBV28
TGTGGAGGGCCCTCCTACGAGCAGTACTTC CGGPSYEQYF TRBJ2-7 many NA TRBV7-2
TGTGCCACGACCGACGGGTACGAGCAGTACTTC CATTDGYEQYF TRBJ2-7 NA NA TRBV6-5
TGTGCCAGCAGTTCTCCCAACTATGGCTACACCTTC CASSSPNYGYTF TRBJ1-2 NA NA TRBV6-2/TRBV6-3
TGCAGTACATACGGGGGGCGGGATGAAAAACTGTTTTTT CSTYGGRDEKLFF TRBJ1-4 few NA TRBV20-1
TGCGCCAGCAGCCAAAGACTAGCGGGAGAGGGACTAGGCAATGAGCAGTTCTTC CASSQRLAGEGLGNEQFF TRBJ2-1 few TRBD2 TRBV4-1
TGTGCCAGCAGTGAAGGTGATGGGTTCTACAATGAGCAGTTCTTC CASSEGDGFYNEQFF TRBJ2-1 NA NA TRBV6-1
TGTGCCATCTCTAATGTGGGTGGCGGGAGTAATGAGCAGTTCTTC CAISNVGGGSNEQFF TRBJ2-1 NA TRBD2 TRBV10-3
TGTGCCAGCAGTGAAGACAGGGGGAGTACTAATGAAAAACTGTTTTTT CASSEDRGSTNEKLFF TRBJ1-4 NA TRBD1 TRBV2
TGTGCCAGCAGCCCAGGTTATAATGAAAAACTGTTTTTT CASSPGYNEKLFF TRBJ1-4 NA NA TRBV7-6
TGTGCTAGTGGTTTTCCCGCCCGGGGGTACAATGAGCAGTTCTTC CASGFPARGYNEQFF TRBJ2-1 NA NA TRBV12-5
TGTGCCAGCAGTTACTTATCGACAGGGGGGCCCCAAGAGACCCAGTACTTC CASSYLSTGGPQETQYF TRBJ2-5 NA TRBD1 TRBV6-5
TGTGCCACCAGAGGGTCTGCCGACTACGAGCAGTACTTC CATRGSADYEQYF TRBJ2-7 few NA TRBV24-1
TGTGCCAGCAACCTAGGGGGGAGCCCCTACGAGCAGTACTTC CASNLGGSPYEQYF TRBJ2-7 many NA TRBV7-2
TGTGCCAGCAGTTACCGACCCCACAATGAGCAGTTCTTC CASSYRPHNEQFF TRBJ2-1 NA NA TRBV6-2/TRBV6-3
TGTGCCAGCAGCTTTCCTTCGGGACTCAAGACTAGCGGGATCTACGAGCAGTACTTC CASSFPSGLKTSGIYEQYF TRBJ2-7 NA TRBD2 TRBV7-9